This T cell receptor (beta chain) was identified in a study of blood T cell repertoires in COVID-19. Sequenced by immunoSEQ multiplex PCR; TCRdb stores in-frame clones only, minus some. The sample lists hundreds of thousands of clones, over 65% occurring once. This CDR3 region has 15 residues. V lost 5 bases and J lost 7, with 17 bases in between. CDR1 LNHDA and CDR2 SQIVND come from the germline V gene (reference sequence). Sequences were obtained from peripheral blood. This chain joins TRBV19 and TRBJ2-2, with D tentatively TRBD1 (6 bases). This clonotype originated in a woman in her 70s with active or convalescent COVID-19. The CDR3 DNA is TGTGCCAGTAGTCTCAATACAGGGTTTAACGGGGAGCTGTTTTTT. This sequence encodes CASSLNTGFNGELFF.